This T cell receptor beta chain was captured by sequencing in a study of blood T cell repertoires in COVID-19. Whole-study context: The United States, Italy and Spain supplied acute and convalescent COVID-19 samples. In each case, the material was cDNA or gDNA derived from T cells, B-cell-depleted T cells, or PBMCs.

In the original workflow: For nucleated cells, counts were estimated from reference gene primer amplification. Here immunoSEQ multiplex PCR was the method, and the copy in TCRdb shows in-frame clones only, minus some. V and J calls and clone size come straight from that table; D and trimming were deduced from the DNA. Of tens of thousands of clones listed, roughly 87% were seen once; the top ten hold about a sixth. The CDR3 length is 15 residues. The V segment lost 3 bases and the J segment 8 bases; nucleotides outside the gene matches: 13. CDR1 is SGDLS, CDR2 YYNGEE, per germline. This clonotype was obtained from a human donor with active COVID-19. The donor label of this sample is uncertain. The sample taken for sequencing was peripheral blood. V is TRBV9 and J is TRBJ1-2, with TRBD1 identical over 7 bases. The CDR3 here is CASSATSTGHRGYTF. The CDR3, as DNA: TGTGCCAGCAGCGCGACCTCGACAGGGCATCGGGGCTACACCTTC.